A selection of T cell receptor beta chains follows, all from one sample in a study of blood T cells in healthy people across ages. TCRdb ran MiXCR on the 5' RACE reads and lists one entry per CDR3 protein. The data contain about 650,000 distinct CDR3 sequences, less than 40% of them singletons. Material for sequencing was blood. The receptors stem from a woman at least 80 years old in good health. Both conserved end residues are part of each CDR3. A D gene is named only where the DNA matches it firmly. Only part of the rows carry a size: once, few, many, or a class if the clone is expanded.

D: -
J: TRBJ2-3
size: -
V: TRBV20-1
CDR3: CSASGGEHTDTQYF
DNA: TGCAGTGCTAGCGGTGGGGAGCACACAGATACGCAGTATTTT

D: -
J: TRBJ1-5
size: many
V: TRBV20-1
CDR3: CSAKNPGPPEPQHF
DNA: TGCAGTGCTAAAAACCCGGGACCCCCGGAGCCCCAGCATTTT

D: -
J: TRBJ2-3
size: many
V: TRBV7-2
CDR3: CASSLGGVSRTDTQYF
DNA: TGTGCCAGCAGCTTAGGGGGGGTATCTCGCACAGATACGCAGTATTTT

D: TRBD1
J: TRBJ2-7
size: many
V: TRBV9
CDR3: CASSTGQGGTYEQYF
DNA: TGTGCCAGCAGCACCGGACAGGGGGGGACCTACGAGCAGTACTTC

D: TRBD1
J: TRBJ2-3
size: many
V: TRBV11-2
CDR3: CASSSDRVGSDTQYF
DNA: TGTGCCAGCAGCTCAGACAGGGTGGGATCAGATACGCAGTATTTT

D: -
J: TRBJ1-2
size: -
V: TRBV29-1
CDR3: CSVENGGGDGYTF
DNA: TGCAGCGTTGAAAACGGTGGGGGCGATGGCTACACCTTC

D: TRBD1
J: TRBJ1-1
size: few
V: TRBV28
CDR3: CASKTGGEYTEAFF
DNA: TGTGCCAGCAAAACAGGGGGCGAATACACTGAAGCTTTCTTT

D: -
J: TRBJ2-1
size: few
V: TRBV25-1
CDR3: CASHLEGGGEQFF
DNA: TGTGCCAGCCACCTGGAGGGGGGCGGTGAGCAGTTCTTC

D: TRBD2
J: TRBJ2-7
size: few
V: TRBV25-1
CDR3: CASRGSGGHYEQYF
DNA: TGTGCCAGCAGGGGTAGCGGGGGGCATTACGAGCAGTACTTC

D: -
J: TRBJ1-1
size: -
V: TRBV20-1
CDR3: CSARAGTNTEAFF
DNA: TGCAGTGCTAGAGCCGGGACGAACACTGAAGCTTTCTTT

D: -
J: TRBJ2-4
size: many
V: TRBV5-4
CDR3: CASSFSAPAKNIQYF
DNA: TGTGCCAGCAGCTTCTCCGCTCCAGCCAAAAACATTCAGTACTTC

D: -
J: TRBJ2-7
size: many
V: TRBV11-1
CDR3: CASSSLMNEQYF
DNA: TGTGCCAGCAGCTCCCTCATGAACGAGCAGTACTTC

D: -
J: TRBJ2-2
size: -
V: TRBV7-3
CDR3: CASSSPRGLPNTGELFF
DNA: TGTGCCAGCAGCTCCCCAAGGGGCCTACCGAACACCGGGGAGCTGTTTTTT

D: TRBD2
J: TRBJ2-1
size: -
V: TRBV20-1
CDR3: CSARDKASGVTYNEQFF
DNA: TGCAGTGCTAGAGATAAGGCTAGCGGGGTAACCTACAATGAGCAGTTCTTC

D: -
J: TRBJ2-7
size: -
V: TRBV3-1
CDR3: CASSQDARTNEQYF
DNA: TGTGCCAGCAGCCAAGATGCCAGGACCAATGAGCAGTACTTC

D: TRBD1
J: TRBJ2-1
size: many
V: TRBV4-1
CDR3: CASSQTQGANSYNEQFF
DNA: TGCGCCAGCAGCCAAACACAGGGGGCGAACTCCTACAATGAGCAGTTCTTC

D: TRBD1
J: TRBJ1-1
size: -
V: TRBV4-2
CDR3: CASSRQGSLRMNTEALF
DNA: TGTGCCAGCAGCCGACAGGGCTCGCTCCGTATGAACACTGAAGCTTTATTT

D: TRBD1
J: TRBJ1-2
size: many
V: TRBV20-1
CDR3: CSARDWTGGVVGYTF
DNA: TGCAGTGCTAGAGATTGGACAGGGGGCGTAGTTGGCTACACCTTC

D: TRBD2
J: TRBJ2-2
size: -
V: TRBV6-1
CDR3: CASSGLAADHTGELFF
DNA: TGTGCCAGCAGTGGACTAGCGGCGGACCACACCGGGGAGCTGTTTTTT

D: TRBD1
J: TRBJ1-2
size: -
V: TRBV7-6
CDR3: CASSSNPSTGGTYGYTF
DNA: TGTGCCAGCAGCTCCAACCCTTCGACAGGGGGAACCTATGGCTACACCTTC

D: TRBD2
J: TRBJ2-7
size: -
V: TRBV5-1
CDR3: CASSLSRASGPYEQYF
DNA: TGCGCCAGCAGCTTGTCACGGGCTAGCGGCCCCTACGAGCAGTACTTC

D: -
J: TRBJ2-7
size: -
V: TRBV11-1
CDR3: CASSPIDSSYNEQYF
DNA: TGTGCCAGCAGCCCCATAGATAGCTCCTACAATGAGCAGTACTTC

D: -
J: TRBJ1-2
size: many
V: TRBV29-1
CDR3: CSVEDSNPGKENGYTF
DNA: TGCAGCGTTGAAGACTCAAACCCAGGGAAAGAAAATGGCTACACCTTC

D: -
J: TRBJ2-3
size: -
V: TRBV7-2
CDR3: CAGSLGPTDTQYF
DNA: TGTGCCGGCAGCTTGGGCCCCACAGATACGCAGTATTTT

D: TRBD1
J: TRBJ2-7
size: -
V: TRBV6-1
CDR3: CASSVTGTGDPEQYF
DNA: TGTGCCAGCAGTGTGACCGGGACAGGTGACCCCGAGCAGTACTTC

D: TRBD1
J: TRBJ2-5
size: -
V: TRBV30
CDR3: CAWSGVTGGVETQYF
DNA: TGTGCCTGGAGTGGAGTGACAGGGGGCGTTGAGACCCAGTACTTC

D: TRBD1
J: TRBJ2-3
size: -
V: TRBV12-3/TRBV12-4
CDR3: CASRQTGGTDTQYF
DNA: TGTGCCAGCAGGCAAACAGGGGGTACAGATACGCAGTATTTT

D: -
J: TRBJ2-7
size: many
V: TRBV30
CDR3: CAWSIFGQTYEQYF
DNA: TGTGCCTGGAGTATTTTTGGACAGACCTACGAGCAGTACTTC

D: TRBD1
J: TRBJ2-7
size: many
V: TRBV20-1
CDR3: CSAPDRGFYEQYF
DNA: TGCAGTGCTCCGGACAGGGGATTTTACGAGCAGTACTTC

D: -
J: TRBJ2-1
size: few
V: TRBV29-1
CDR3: CSVELVGALGSYNEQFF
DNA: TGCAGCGTCGAACTAGTGGGGGCCCTCGGCTCCTACAATGAGCAGTTCTTC

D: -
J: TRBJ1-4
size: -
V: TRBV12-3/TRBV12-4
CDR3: CASSSIRGTNEKLFF
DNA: TGTGCCAGCAGTTCAATCAGGGGAACTAATGAAAAACTGTTTTTT

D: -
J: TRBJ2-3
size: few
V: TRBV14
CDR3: CASSQISTDTQYF
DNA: TGTGCCAGCAGCCAAATCAGCACAGATACGCAGTATTTT

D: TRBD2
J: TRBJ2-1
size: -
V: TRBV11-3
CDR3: CASSFSASGGGGHNEQFF
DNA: TGTGCCAGCAGCTTTTCGGCTAGCGGGGGTGGGGGTCACAATGAGCAGTTCTTC

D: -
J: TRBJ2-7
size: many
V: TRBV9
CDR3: CASSVGDTHYEQYF
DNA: TGTGCCAGCAGCGTAGGGGACACTCACTACGAGCAGTACTTC

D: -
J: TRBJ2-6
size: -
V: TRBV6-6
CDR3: CASSYRLSWGVLTF
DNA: TGTGCCAGCAGTTACCGACTCTCGTGGGGCGTCCTGACTTTC

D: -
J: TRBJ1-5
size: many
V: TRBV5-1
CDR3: CASSLSGLGQPQHF
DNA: TGCGCCAGCAGCTTGTCGGGGCTAGGGCAGCCCCAGCATTTT

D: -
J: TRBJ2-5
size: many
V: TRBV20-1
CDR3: CSARVTRASGGETQYF
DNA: TGCAGTGCTAGAGTCACCAGGGCCTCAGGGGGGGAGACCCAGTACTTC

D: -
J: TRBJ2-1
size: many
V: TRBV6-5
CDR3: CASSSNYPGRDEQFF
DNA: TGTGCCAGCAGCTCCAACTACCCTGGAAGAGATGAGCAGTTCTTC

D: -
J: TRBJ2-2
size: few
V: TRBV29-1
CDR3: CSVVKVGGTNTGELFF
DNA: TGCAGCGTTGTCAAGGTGGGGGGTACGAACACCGGGGAGCTGTTTTTT

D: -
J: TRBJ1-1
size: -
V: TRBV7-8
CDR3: CASKTWAGAPEAFF
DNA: TGTGCCAGCAAAACCTGGGCGGGGGCGCCTGAAGCTTTCTTT

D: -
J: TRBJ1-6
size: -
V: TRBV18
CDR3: CASSPIVTVNSPLHF
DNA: TGTGCCAGCTCACCAATCGTGACAGTTAATTCACCCCTCCACTTT

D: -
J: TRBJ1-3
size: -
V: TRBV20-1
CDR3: CSARKGLSPNTIYF
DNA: TGCAGTGCTAGGAAGGGTTTAAGCCCCAACACCATATATTTT

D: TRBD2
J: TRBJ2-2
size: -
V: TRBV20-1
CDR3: CSARGPRAGALTGELFF
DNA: TGCAGTGCTAGGGGCCCTAGAGCGGGGGCACTCACCGGGGAGCTGTTTTTT

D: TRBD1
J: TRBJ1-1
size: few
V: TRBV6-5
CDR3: CASSSTQGRTEAFF
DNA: TGTGCCAGCAGTTCTACACAGGGGAGGACTGAAGCTTTCTTT

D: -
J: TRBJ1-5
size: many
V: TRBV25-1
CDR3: CASSGEGKDQPQHF
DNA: TGTGCCAGCAGCGGTGAGGGGAAGGATCAGCCCCAGCATTTT

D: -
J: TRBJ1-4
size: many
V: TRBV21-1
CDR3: CASSKKSWANEKLFF
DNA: TGTGCCAGCAGCAAAAAATCGTGGGCTAATGAAAAACTGTTTTTT

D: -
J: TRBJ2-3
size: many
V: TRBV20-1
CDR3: CSAGRGTDTQYF
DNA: TGCAGTGCGGGGCGCGGCACAGATACGCAGTATTTT

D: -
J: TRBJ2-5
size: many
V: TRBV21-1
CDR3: CASSTDSGPRYQETQYF
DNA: TGTGCCAGCAGCACCGACTCGGGACCGAGGTACCAAGAGACCCAGTACTTC

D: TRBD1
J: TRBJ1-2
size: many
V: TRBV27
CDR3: CASSLRAGQGLGGYTF
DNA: TGTGCCAGCAGTTTAAGGGCGGGACAGGGGTTAGGGGGCTACACCTTC

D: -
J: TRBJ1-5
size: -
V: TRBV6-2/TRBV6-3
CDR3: CASRGDGNQPQHF
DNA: TGTGCCAGCAGAGGGGACGGGAATCAGCCCCAGCATTTT

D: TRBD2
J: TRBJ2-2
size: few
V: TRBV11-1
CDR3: CASSFPGLAGGPTGELFF
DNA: TGTGCCAGCAGCTTCCCGGGACTAGCGGGGGGCCCCACCGGGGAGCTGTTTTTT

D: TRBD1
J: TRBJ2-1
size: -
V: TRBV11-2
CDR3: CASSLTLTGWFF
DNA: TGTGCCAGCAGCTTAACCCTGACAGGGTGGTTCTTC

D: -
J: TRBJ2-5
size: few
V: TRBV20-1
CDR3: CSARDWGQETQYF
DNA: TGCAGTGCTAGGGACTGGGGCCAAGAGACCCAGTACTTC

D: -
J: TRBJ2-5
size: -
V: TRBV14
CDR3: CTSSQVARGIRTQYF
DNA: TGTACCAGCAGCCAGGTCGCTCGAGGTATTAGGACCCAGTACTTC

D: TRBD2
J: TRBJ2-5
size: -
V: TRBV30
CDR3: CAWTLGPGGQYF
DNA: TGTGCCTGGACCTTGGGACCGGGAGGGCAGTACTTC

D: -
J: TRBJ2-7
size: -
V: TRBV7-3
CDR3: CASSRGSGPYEQYF
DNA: TGTGCCAGCAGTCGGGGGAGCGGACCCTACGAGCAGTACTTC

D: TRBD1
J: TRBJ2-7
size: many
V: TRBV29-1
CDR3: CSAGTGGYEQYF
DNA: TGCAGCGCGGGGACAGGGGGCTACGAGCAGTACTTC

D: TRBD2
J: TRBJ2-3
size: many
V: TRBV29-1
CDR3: CSVSRTSGGPSTITDTQYF
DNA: TGCAGCGTTTCAAGGACTAGCGGGGGGCCGTCTACTATCACAGATACGCAGTATTTT

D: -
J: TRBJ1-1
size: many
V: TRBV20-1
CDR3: CSARRTGTMNTEAFF
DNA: TGCAGTGCTAGAAGGACGGGGACAATGAACACTGAAGCTTTCTTT